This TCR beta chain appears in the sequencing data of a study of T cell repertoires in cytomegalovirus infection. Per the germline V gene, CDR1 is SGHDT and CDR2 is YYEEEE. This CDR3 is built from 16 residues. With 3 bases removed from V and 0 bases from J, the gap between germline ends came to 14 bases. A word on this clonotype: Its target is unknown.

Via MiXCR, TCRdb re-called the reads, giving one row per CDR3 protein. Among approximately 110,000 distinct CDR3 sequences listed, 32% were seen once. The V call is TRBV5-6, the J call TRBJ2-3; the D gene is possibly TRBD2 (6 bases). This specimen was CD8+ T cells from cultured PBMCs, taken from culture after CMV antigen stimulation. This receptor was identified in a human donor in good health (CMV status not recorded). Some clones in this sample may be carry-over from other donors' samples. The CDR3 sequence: CASSSTGGVSTDTQYF. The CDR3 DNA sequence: TGTGCCAGCAGCTCTACTGGCGGGGTGAGCACAGATACGCAGTATTTT.